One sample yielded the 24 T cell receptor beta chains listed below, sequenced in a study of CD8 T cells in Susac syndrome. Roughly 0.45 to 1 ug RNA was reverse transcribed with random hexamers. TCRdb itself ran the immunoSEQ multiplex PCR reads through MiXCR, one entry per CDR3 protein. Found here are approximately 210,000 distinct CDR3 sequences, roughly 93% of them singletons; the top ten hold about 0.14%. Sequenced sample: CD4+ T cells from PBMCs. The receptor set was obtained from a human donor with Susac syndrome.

In DNA form, the CDR3 reads TGCAGCGTTGACGGGCAGGGGAACTATGGCTACACCTTC. The encoded protein is CSVDGQGNYGYTF. The chain is built from TRBV29-1 and TRBJ1-2; weak D call: TRBD1 (6 bases). Deletions cut 3 bases from V and 2 bases from J, with 10 bases between. Germline loops: CDR1 SQVTM, CDR2 ANQGSEA. The CDR3 spans 13 residues. The variable domain in full, with the rest retrieved from reference TRBV29-1 and TRBJ1-2, is SAVISQKPSRDICQRGTSLTIQCQVDSQVTMMFWYRQQPGQSLTLIATANQGSEATYESGFVIDKFPISRPNLTFSTLTVSNMSPEDSSIYLCSVDGQGNYGYTFGSGTRLTVV.

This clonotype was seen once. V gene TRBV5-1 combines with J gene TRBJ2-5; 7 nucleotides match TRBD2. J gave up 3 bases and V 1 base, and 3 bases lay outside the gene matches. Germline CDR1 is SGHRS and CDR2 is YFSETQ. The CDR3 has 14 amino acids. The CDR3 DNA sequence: TGCGCCAGCAGCTTGTTTGCGGGGGAAGAGACCCAGTACTTC. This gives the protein CASSLFAGEETQYF.

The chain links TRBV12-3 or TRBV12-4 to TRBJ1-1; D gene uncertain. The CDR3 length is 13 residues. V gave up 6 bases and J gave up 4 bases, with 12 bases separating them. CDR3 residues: CASRTGVSTEAFF. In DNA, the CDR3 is TGTGCCAGCAGGACTGGCGTTAGCACTGAAGCTTTCTTT.

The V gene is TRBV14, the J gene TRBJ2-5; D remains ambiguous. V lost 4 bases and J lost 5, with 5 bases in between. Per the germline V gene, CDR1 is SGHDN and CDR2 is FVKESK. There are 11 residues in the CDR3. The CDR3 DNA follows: TGTGCCAGCAGCCGATGGGAGACCCAGTACTTC. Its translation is CASSRWETQYF.

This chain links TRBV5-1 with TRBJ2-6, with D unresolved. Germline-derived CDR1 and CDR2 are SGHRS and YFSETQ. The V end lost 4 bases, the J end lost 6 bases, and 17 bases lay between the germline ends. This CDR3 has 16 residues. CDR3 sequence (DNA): TGCGCCAGCAGCCTGAGGACGGGTAGTGCGGCCAACGTCCTGACTTTC. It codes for CASSLRTGSAANVLTF.

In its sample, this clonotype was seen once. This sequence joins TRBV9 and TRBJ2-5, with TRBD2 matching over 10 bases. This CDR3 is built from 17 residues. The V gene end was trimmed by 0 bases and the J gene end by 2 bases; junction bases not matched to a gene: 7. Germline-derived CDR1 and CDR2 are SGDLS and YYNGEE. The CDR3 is CASSVASSGGDQETQYF. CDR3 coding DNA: TGTGCCAGCAGCGTAGCTTCGAGCGGGGGGGATCAAGAGACCCAGTACTTC.

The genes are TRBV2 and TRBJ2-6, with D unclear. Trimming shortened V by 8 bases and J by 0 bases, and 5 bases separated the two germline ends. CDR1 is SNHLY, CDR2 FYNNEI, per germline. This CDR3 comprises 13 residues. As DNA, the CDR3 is TGTGCCAGCCATCGCTCTGGGGCCAACGTCCTGACTTTC. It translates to CASHRSGANVLTF.

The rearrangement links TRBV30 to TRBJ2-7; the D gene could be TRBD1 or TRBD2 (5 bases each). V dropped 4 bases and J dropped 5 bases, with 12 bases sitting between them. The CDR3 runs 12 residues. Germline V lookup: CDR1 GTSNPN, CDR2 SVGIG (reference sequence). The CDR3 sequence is CAWIVRGDEQYF. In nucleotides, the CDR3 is TGTGCCTGGATTGTAAGGGGAGACGAGCAGTACTTC.

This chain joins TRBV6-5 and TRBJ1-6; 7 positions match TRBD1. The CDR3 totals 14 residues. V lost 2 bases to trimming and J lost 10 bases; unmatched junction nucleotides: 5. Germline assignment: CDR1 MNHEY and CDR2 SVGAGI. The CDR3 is CASSYSPGGSPLHF. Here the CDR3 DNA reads TGTGCCAGCAGTTACAGTCCAGGGGGATCACCCCTCCACTTT.

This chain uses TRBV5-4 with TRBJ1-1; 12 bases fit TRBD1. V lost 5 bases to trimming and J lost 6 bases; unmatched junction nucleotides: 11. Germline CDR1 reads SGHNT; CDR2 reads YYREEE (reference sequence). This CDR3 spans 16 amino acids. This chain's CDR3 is CASRSPQGDRGPEAFF. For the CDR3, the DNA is TGTGCCAGCAGGTCCCCTCAGGGGGACAGGGGGCCTGAAGCTTTCTTT.

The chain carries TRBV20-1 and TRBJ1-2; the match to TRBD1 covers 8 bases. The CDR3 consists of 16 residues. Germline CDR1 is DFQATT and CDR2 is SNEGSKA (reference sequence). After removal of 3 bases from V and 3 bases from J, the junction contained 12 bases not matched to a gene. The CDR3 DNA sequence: TGCAGTGCTAGCCCCAGGGGGCAAGTCGGGGACTATGGCTACACCTTC. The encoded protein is CSASPRGQVGDYGYTF.

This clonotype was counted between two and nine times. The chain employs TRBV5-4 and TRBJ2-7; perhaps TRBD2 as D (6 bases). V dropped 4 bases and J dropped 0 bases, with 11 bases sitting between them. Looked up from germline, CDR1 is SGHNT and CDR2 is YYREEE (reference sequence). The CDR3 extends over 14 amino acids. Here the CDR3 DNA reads TGTGCCAGCAGCCCTGGGGGACTCTCCTACGAGCAGTACTTC. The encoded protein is CASSPGGLSYEQYF.

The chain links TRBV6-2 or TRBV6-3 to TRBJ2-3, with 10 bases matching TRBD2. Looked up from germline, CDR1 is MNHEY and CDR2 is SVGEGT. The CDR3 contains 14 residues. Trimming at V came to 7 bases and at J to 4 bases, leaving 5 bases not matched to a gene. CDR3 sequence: CASKLAGYADTQYF. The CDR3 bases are TGTGCCAGCAAACTAGCGGGGTACGCAGATACGCAGTATTTT.

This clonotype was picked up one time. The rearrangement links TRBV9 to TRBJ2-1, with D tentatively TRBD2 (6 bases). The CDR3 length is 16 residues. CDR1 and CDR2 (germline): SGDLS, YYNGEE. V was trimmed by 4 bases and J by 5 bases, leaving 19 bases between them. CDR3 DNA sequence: TGTGCCAGCAGCCCCCTGGGGCTAGCGCCCCACAATGAGCAGTTCTTC. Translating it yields CASSPLGLAPHNEQFF. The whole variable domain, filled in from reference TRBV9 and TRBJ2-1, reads DSGVTQTPKHLITATGQRVTLRCSPRSGDLSVYWYQQSLDQGLQFLIQYYNGEERAKGNILERFSAQQFPDLHSELNLSSLELGDSALYFCASSPLGLAPHNEQFFGPGTRLTVL.

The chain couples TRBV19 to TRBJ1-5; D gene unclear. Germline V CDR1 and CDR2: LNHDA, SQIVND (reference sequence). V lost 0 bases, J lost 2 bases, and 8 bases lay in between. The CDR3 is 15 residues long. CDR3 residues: CASSIEAVRNQPQHF. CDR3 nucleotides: TGTGCCAGTAGTATAGAGGCGGTTCGCAATCAGCCCCAGCATTTT.

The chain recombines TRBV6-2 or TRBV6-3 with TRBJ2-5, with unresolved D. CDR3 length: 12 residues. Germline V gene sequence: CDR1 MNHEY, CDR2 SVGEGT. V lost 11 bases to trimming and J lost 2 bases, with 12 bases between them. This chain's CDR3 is CAGHPVQETQYF. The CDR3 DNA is TGTGCCGGCCATCCGGTGCAAGAGACCCAGTACTTC.

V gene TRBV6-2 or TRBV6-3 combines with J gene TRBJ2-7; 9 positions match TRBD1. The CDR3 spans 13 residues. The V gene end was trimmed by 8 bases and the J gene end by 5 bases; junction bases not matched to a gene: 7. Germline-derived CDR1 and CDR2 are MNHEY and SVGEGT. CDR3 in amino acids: CASGPGTGHEQYF. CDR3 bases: TGTGCCAGCGGTCCCGGGACAGGGCACGAGCAGTACTTC.

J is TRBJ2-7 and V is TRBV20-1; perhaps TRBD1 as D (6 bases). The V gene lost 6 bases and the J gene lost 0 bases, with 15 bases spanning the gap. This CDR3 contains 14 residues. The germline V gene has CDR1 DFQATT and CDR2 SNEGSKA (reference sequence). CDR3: CSAPGTSGSYEQYF. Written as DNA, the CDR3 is TGCAGTGCGCCGGGGACATCGGGCTCCTACGAGCAGTACTTC.

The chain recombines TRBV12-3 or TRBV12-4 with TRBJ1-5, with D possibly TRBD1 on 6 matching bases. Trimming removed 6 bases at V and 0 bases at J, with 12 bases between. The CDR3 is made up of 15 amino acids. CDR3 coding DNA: TGTGCCAGCAGCCTAAGGGGGTTTAGCAATCAGCCCCAGCATTTT. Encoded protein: CASSLRGFSNQPQHF.

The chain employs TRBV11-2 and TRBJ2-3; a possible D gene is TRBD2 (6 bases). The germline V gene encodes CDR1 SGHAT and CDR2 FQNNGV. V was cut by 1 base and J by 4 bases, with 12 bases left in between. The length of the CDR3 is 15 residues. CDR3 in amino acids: CASSLGRGLADTQYF. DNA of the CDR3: TGTGCCAGCAGCTTAGGACGGGGGTTGGCAGATACGCAGTATTTT. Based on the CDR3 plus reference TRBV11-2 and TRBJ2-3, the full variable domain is EAGVAQSPRYKIIEKRQSVAFWCNPISGHATLYWYQQILGQGPKLLIQFQNNGVVDDSQLPKDRFSAERLKGVDSTLKIQPAKLEDSAVYLCASSLGRGLADTQYFGPGTRLTVL.

CDR3: CASKTGTDTEAFF. Here the CDR3 DNA reads TGTGCCAGTAAGACAGGGACGGACACTGAAGCTTTCTTT. The rearrangement uses TRBV19 and TRBJ1-1, with 7 positions matching TRBD1. CDR3 length: 13 residues. CDR1 and CDR2 (germline): LNHDA, SQIVND (reference sequence). The V gene end was trimmed by 7 bases and the J gene end by 3 bases; junction bases not matched to a gene: 5. Looking up the rest from reference TRBV19 and TRBJ1-1 gives the full variable domain: DGGITQSPKYLFRKEGQNVTLSCEQNLNHDAMYWYRQDPGQGLRLIYYSQIVNDFQKGDIAEGYSVSREKKESFPLTVTSAQKNPTAFYLCASKTGTDTEAFFGQGTRLTVV.

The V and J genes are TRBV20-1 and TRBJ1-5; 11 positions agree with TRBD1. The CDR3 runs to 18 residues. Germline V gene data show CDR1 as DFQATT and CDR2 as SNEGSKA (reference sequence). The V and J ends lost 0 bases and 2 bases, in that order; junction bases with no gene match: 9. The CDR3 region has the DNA TGCAGTGCTAGAGATATGGGACAGGGGGTTAGCGGCAATCAGCCCCAGCATTTT. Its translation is CSARDMGQGVSGNQPQHF.

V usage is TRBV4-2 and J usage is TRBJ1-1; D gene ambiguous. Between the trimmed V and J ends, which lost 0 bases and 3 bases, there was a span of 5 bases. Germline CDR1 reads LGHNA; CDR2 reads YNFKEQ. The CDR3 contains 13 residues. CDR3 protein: CASSQEFDTEAFF. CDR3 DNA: TGTGCCAGCAGCCAAGAATTTGACACTGAAGCTTTCTTT.

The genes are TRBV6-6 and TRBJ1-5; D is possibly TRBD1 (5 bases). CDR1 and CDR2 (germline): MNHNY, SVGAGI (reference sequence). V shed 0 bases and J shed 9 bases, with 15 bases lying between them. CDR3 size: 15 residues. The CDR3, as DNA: TGTGCCAGCAGTTACTCGTCACCAGGGAGCGGGCCCCAGCATTTT. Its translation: CASSYSSPGSGPQHF.